This T cell receptor (beta chain) was captured in a study of T cell responses to AZD1222 COVID-19 vaccine. Per the germline V gene, CDR1 is LNHDA and CDR2 is SQIVND (reference sequence). V lost 3 bases and J lost 5, with 14 bases in between. The CDR3 is 15 amino acids. Data came from immunoSEQ multiplex PCR; TCRdb stores just in-frame clones and leaves some out. The sample lists roughly 150,000 clones; around 88% were seen once. This sequence originates from an adult in good health. Sequencing used peripheral blood, obtained on day 0 of AZD1222 vaccination. This rearrangement joins TRBV19 to TRBJ2-1, with D perhaps assigned TRBD1 or TRBD2 (5 bases each). CDR3 sequence reads: CASSMVSGPNNEQFF. CDR3 coding DNA: TGTGCCAGTAGTATGGTCTCGGGGCCGAACAATGAGCAGTTCTTC.